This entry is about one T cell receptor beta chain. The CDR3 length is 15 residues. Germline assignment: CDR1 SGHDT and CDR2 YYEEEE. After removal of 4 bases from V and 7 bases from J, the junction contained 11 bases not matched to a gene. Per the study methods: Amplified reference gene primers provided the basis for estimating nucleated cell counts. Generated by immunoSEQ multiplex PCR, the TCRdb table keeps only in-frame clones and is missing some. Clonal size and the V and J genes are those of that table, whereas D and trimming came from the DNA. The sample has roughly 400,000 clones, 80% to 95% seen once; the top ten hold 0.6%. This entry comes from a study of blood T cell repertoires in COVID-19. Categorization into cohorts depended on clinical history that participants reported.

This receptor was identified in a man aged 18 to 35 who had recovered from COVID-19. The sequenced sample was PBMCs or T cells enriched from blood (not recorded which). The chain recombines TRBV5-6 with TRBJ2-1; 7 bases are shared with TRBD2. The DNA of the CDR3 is TGTGCCAGCAGCCCCCCAACTAGCGTTGATAATGAGCAGTTCTTC. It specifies CASSPPTSVDNEQFF.